Listed below are T cell receptor beta chains from one sample, sequenced in a study of T cells in Graves' hyperthyroidism and ophthalmopathy. TCRdb processed the multiplex PCR reads anew with MiXCR; each CDR3 protein has one entry. This table has hundreds of thousands of distinct CDR3 sequences, 38% appearing once. The specimen sequenced was blood. The receptors were gathered from a man aged 18 to 30 with Graves' hyperthyroidism. Each CDR3 is given with its conserved first and last residue. D genes are given only for firm matches. A row's size may be missing; if present it is once, few, many or a size class.

TRBV29-1,TRBJ2-3,-,-,CSVGMSTQYF,TGCAGCGTTGGAATGAGTACGCAGTATTTT
TRBV20-1,TRBJ2-5,-,many,CSASPAEKVTQYF,TGCAGTGCTAGTCCCGCGGAGAAGGTGACCCAGTACTTC
TRBV3-1,TRBJ1-2,-,few,CASSPTGAIYGYTF,TGTGCCAGCAGCCCGACGGGTGCTATCTATGGCTACACCTTC
TRBV2,TRBJ1-4,TRBD1,-,CASSEAGQHNEKLFF,TGTGCCAGCAGTGAAGCGGGACAGCATAATGAAAAACTGTTTTTT
TRBV9,TRBJ2-7,TRBD1,-,CASSVEGTDGDSPSYEQYF,TGTGCCAGCAGCGTAGAGGGGACGGACGGGGACAGCCCCAGCTACGAGCAGTACTTC
TRBV2,TRBJ1-5,-,-,CASSVWPGNQPQHF,TGTGCCAGTAGTGTATGGCCAGGCAATCAGCCCCAGCATTTT
TRBV6-4,TRBJ1-5,-,few,CASSYHWEGRNQPQHF,TGTGCCAGCAGTTATCATTGGGAAGGGCGGAATCAGCCCCAGCATTTT
TRBV10-3,TRBJ1-1,-,many,CAISGRDGTEAFF,TGTGCCATCAGCGGGCGGGACGGCACTGAAGCTTTCTTT
TRBV3-1,TRBJ2-7,TRBD1,-,CASSPLGTGAYEQYF,TGTGCCAGCAGTCCGCTCGGGACAGGGGCCTACGAGCAGTACTTC
TRBV6-5,TRBJ1-1,TRBD1,few,CASSAPTGVAFF,TGTGCCAGCAGTGCCCCTACAGGGGTGGCTTTCTTT
TRBV20-1,TRBJ1-2,-,many,CSASNPANYGYTF,TGCAGTGCTAGTAATCCAGCGAACTATGGCTACACCTTC
TRBV7-2,TRBJ1-5,-,few,CASSQEAGEQPQHF,TGCGCCAGCAGCCAGGAGGCAGGGGAGCAGCCCCAGCATTTT
TRBV7-9,TRBJ1-4,TRBD1,many,CASSPLDRGSEKLFF,TGTGCCAGCAGCCCCCTGGACAGGGGAAGTGAAAAACTGTTTTTT
TRBV12-3/TRBV12-4,TRBJ1-5,-,-,CASGLAGNQPQHF,TGTGCTAGTGGTTTGGCGGGAAATCAGCCCCAGCATTTT
TRBV4-2,TRBJ2-7,TRBD2,-,CASSQDLASGFYEQYF,TGTGCCAGCAGCCAAGATCTGGCTAGCGGCTTCTACGAGCAGTACTTC
TRBV5-1,TRBJ1-6,TRBD1,-,CASSGDIQGADSPLHF,TGCGCCAGCAGCGGGGATATACAGGGGGCCGATTCACCCCTCCACTTT
TRBV20-1,TRBJ1-1,-,few,CSARLSAGVTEAFF,TGCAGTGCTAGACTGAGTGCGGGGGTCACTGAAGCTTTCTTT
TRBV7-9,TRBJ1-1,-,many,CASSPRPFEAFF,TGTGCCAGCAGCCCTCGTCCCTTCGAAGCTTTCTTT
TRBV5-1,TRBJ2-3,-,few,CASSFVDDTQYF,TGCGCCAGCAGCTTTGTGGATGATACGCAGTATTTT
TRBV9,TRBJ1-1,-,-,CASSRRRAVEAFF,TGTGCCAGCAGCCGCCGACGGGCGGTTGAAGCTTTCTTT
TRBV19,TRBJ1-5,-,-,CAAKGGGFLSNQPQHF,TGTGCAGCCAAGGGGGGGGGGTTCCTAAGCAATCAGCCCCAGCATTTT
TRBV20-1,TRBJ2-7,-,few,CSARWGSYEQYF,TGCAGTGCTAGATGGGGGAGCTACGAGCAGTACTTC
TRBV25-1,TRBJ1-3,-,many,CASSERGTGNTIYF,TGTGCCAGCAGTGAACGAGGGACTGGAAACACCATATATTTT
TRBV9,TRBJ2-2,TRBD1,many,CASSGQGTGELFF,TGTGCCAGCAGTGGACAGGGAACCGGGGAGCTGTTTTTT
TRBV9,TRBJ2-7,-,few,CASSGGASGAYEQYF,TGTGCCAGCAGCGGGGGGGCTAGCGGAGCCTACGAGCAGTACTTC
TRBV20-1,TRBJ1-2,-,few,CSAPGGYTF,TGCAGTGCTCCAGGGGGCTACACCTTC
TRBV19,TRBJ1-5,-,-,CASSITGGRGNQPQHF,TGTGCCAGTAGTATAACGGGGGGACGGGGGAATCAGCCCCAGCATTTT
TRBV12-3/TRBV12-4,TRBJ2-2,-,few,CASSPSLGELFF,TGTGCCAGCAGTCCTTCATTGGGGGAGCTGTTTTTT
TRBV12-3/TRBV12-4,TRBJ2-7,TRBD1,-,CAITGTGSGYEQYF,TGTGCCATCACCGGGACAGGCAGTGGCTACGAGCAGTACTTC
TRBV20-1,TRBJ2-7,-,-,CSAHEGYEQYF,TGCAGTGCCCATGAGGGATACGAGCAGTACTTC
TRBV10-3,TRBJ1-5,TRBD1,once,CAISMGQGWEPQHF,TGTGCCATCAGCATGGGACAGGGGTGGGAGCCCCAGCATTTT
TRBV7-6,TRBJ1-3,TRBD1,-,CASSYSGQAFSGNTIYF,TGTGCCAGCAGTTACTCGGGACAGGCATTCTCTGGAAACACCATATATTTT
TRBV24-1,TRBJ2-5,-,-,CATSPPRSTQETQYF,TGTGCCACCAGTCCTCCCCGTTCCACCCAAGAGACCCAGTACTTC
TRBV7-9,TRBJ2-2,-,few,CASSPGARNTGELFF,TGTGCCAGCAGCCCGGGGGCGAGGAACACCGGGGAGCTGTTTTTT
TRBV6-5,TRBJ2-7,-,few,CASSYSTYEQYF,TGTGCCAGCAGTTACTCGACCTACGAGCAGTACTTC
TRBV24-1,TRBJ2-2,-,-,CATSDPSGGQTGELFF,TGTGCCACCAGTGATCCTTCCGGAGGACAAACCGGGGAGCTGTTTTTT
TRBV29-1,TRBJ2-2,-,many,CSSYSNTGELFF,TGCAGCTCATACAGCAACACCGGGGAGCTGTTTTTT
TRBV7-8,TRBJ1-2,-,many,CASSLAPLGYGYTF,TGTGCCAGCAGCTTAGCACCCCTGGGCTATGGCTACACCTTC
TRBV7-9,TRBJ2-6,TRBD1,few,CASSFTDRGPSDVLTF,TGTGCCAGCAGCTTCACTGACAGGGGGCCCTCGGACGTCCTGACTTTC
TRBV11-2,TRBJ2-5,TRBD2,-,CASSPAGGAGTQYF,TGTGCCAGCAGCCCCGCCGGGGGGGCCGGGACCCAGTACTTC
TRBV19,TRBJ1-5,-,many,CASTSDPPGLADQPQHF,-
TRBV7-9,TRBJ2-5,TRBD1,few,CASSPDGTVLETQYF,TGTGCCAGCAGCCCGGACGGGACAGTTTTGGAGACCCAGTACTTC